This T cell receptor (beta chain) was found in a study of T cells in localized non-small cell lung cancer (dated by TCRdb to about 2020). Concerning the study at large: The study examined T cell repertoires in approximately 240 patients with early-stage NSCLC and compared tumors with uninvolved tumor-adjacent lungs. NSCLC patients had a mean age of roughly 69 years, and 129 were male and about a hundred female. The cohort consisted of 200 to 250 treatment-naive NSCLC patients whose localized lung tumors had been resected.

TCR beta CDR3 regions were sequenced from DNA using the immunoSEQ Assay. Processing in the source paper ran as follows. To compute T cell density, TCR beta template counts were normalized to usable DNA, which was estimated by amplifying housekeeping genes. The preseqR package was used to estimate richness by extrapolating to 400,000 templates for PBMC samples and to 120,000 templates for tissue samples. Clonality was defined as one minus Pielou's evenness. Differential abundance testing on productive amino-acid clonotypes, with a minimum total count of 5 and an alpha of 0.1, was used to identify tissue-enriched TCRs. The Jaccard Index and the Morisita Overlap Index were used to quantify repertoire overlap between compartments. TCR beta CDR3s were clustered by GLIPH together with public tetramer-defined viral CDR3s, and at least three viral sequences plus V-gene enrichment were required for viral motifs. In its TCRdb copy, this immuneACCESS table keeps in-frame sequences only and misses some clones. Where compared with another copy, unresolved V genes explain less than half of these, and the others have no known cause. Clone size and V and J calls were adopted from that table, with D and trimming inferred from the DNA. Recorded for this sample are approximately 2,000 clones; roughly 29% of them occurred a single time. Of the sample, around 7% falls within the top ten clones.

V is cut back by 9 bases and J by 1 base, with 8 bases in the junction unmatched. The CDR3 sequence holds 14 residues, the cysteine and phenylalanine included. This entry keeps only the CDR3 DNA: 42 bases, framed from base 1. CDR1 and CDR2 are drawn from the germline V gene: MDHEN, SYDVKM. This clone was observed a handful of times. The antigen it binds to is not known. Base quality data are lacking; no much larger clone is found one base away. At diagnosis, peripheral blood, uninvolved tumor-adjacent lung and tumor were collected and were preserved as a mix of fresh-frozen and FFPE material. What the work shows at the level of the full study, not this receptor alone: Because multi-region tumor sequencing was not done, intratumor heterogeneity could not be ruled out. Uninvolved tumor-adjacent lung showed the highest T cell clonality, higher than tumor, which suggests more focused antigenic responses in the adjacent lung. A median of roughly 50 of the top 100 tumor clones turned up in the paired uninvolved adjacent lung, and approximately 30 of those clones also ranked among the top 100 of that same adjacent lung. Longer overall survival was associated with higher blood T cell density, whereas shorter survival was associated with higher adjacent-lung clonality. Because the study design was exploratory, TCR variables were selected using unadjusted p-values without false-discovery rate correction.

The chain joins TRBV28 to TRBJ2-7; TRBD1 matches 8 bases in the middle. This specimen was lung tumor tissue, taken before any cancer treatment. This clonotype originated in a woman aged 35 to 70 with stage II squamous cell lung carcinoma. The CDR3 protein sequence reads: CASDTGTGSYEQYF. The sequenced DNA is TGTGCCAGTGACACCGGGACAGGATCCTACGAGCAGTACTTC.